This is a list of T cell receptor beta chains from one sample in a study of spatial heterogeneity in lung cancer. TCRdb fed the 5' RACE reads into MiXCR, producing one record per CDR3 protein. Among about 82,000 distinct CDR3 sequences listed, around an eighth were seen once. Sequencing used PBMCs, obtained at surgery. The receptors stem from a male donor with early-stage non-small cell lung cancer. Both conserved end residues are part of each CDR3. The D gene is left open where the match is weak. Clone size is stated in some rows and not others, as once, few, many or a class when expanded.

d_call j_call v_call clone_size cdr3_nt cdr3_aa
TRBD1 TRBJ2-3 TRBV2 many TGTGCCAGCAGTGAGCCAGGGGGCGAGACAGATACGCAGTATTTT CASSEPGGETDTQYF
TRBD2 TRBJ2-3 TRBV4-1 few TGCGCCAGCAGCCAAGATCGACTAGCGGGAGATACGCAGTATTTT CASSQDRLAGDTQYF
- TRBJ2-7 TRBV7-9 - TGTGCCAGCAGCCAACCGGGCTCCTCCTACGAGCAGTACTTC CASSQPGSSYEQYF
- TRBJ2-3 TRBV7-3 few TGTGCCAGCAGCTTATCTTCAACCACAGATACGCAGTATTTT CASSLSSTTDTQYF
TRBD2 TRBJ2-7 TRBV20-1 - TGCAGTGCCAGACTAGCCCTCGAGCAGTACTTC CSARLALEQYF
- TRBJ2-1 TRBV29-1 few TGCAGCGTTGATATGGGGAAGGTCGGCAATGAGCAGTTCTTC CSVDMGKVGNEQFF
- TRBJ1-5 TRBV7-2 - TGTGCCTCACGGCGGGCAGGGAGCAATCAGCCCCAGCATTTT CASRRAGSNQPQHF
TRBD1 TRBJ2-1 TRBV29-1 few TGCAGCGTTTTTCCGGGACAGGTCTACAATGAGCAGTTCTTC CSVFPGQVYNEQFF
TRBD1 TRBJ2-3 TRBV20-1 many TGCAGTGCTAGACAGTCCCAACAGGGGGCCACAGATACGCAGTATTTT CSARQSQQGATDTQYF
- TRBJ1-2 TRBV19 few TGTGCCAGTAGTATAGGACAGTGGGACGGCTACACCTTC CASSIGQWDGYTF
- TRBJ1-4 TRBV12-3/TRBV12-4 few TGTGCCAGCAGTTTCCGGCAGGGACTTAATGAAAAACTGTTTTTT CASSFRQGLNEKLFF
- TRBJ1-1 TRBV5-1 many TGCGCCAGCAGCCCCGGGGAGGGCGGGACTGAAGCTTTCTTT CASSPGEGGTEAFF
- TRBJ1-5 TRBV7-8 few TGTGCCAGCAGCCGTCTGTCGGGCTTCAATCAGCCCCAGCATTTT CASSRLSGFNQPQHF
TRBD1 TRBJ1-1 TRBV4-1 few TGCGCCAGCAGCGAAGAGGGGGCGGCTTTCTTT CASSEEGAAFF
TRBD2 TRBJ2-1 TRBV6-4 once TGTGCCAGCAGTGACTCGACTAGCGGGAGGGCTGAGCAGTTCTTC CASSDSTSGRAEQFF
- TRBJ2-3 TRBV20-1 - TGCAGTGCTCCGGCGCGGAGTGGGGCAGATACGCAGTATTTT CSAPARSGADTQYF
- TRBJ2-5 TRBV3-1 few TGTGCCAGCAGCCTAGAGACCCAGTACTTC CASSLETQYF
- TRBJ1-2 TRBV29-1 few TGCAGCGTCATATGGGTTGTGCGGGGAGATGGCTACACCTTC CSVIWVVRGDGYTF
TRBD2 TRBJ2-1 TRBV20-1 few TGCAGTTTGCCAGCGGGAGGGCCAGTAATTGAGCAGTTCTTC CSLPAGGPVIEQFF
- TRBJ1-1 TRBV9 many TGTGCCAGCAGTGATGGACGAGCCGAGTATACTGAAGCTTTCTTT CASSDGRAEYTEAFF
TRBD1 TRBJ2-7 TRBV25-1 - TGTGCCAGCAGTTCAGAGCCGGGACAGGGGATCTACGAGCAGTACTTC CASSSEPGQGIYEQYF
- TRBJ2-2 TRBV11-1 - TGTGCCAGCAGCGGAGTCTGGGCGGGTACCGGGGAGCTGTTTTTT CASSGVWAGTGELFF
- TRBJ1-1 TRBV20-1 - TGCAGTGCTAGAGGGACAGAGGTTGGCACTGAAGCTTTCTTT CSARGTEVGTEAFF
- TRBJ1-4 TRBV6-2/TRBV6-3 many TGTGCCAGCAGTTACTCAACGGAGGATGAAAAACTGTTTTTT CASSYSTEDEKLFF
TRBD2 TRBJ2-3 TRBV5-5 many TGTGCCAGCAGCGCCTGGGGGGGGATCACAGATACGCAGTATTTT CASSAWGGITDTQYF
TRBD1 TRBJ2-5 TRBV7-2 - TGTGCCAGCAGCCTTCCTCTAGACAGGGGGAAGGGAAAGACCCAGTACTTC CASSLPLDRGKGKTQYF
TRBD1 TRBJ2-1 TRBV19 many TGTGCCAGTAGCTCGGTAACAGGGGGCTACAATGAGCAGTTCTTC CASSSVTGGYNEQFF
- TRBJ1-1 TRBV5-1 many TGCGCCAGCAGCTTGACAGTTAACACTGAAGCTTTCTTT CASSLTVNTEAFF
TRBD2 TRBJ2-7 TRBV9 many TGTGCCAGCAGCGTAGAAGCGGGGATCTCCTACGAGCAGTACTTC CASSVEAGISYEQYF
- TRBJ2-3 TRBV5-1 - TGCGCCAGCAGCTTGATGGGACCTAGCACAGATACGCAGTATTTT CASSLMGPSTDTQYF
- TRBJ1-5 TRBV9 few TGTGCCAGCAGCGCGGGAGGGGAAGGGCAGCCCCAGCATTTT CASSAGGEGQPQHF
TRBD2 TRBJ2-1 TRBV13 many TGTGCCAGCAGCCCCGGACTAGCGGGAGCCTACAATGAGCAGTTCTTC CASSPGLAGAYNEQFF
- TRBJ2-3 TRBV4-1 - TGCGCCAGCAGCCAAGAGTCGTACACAGATACGCAGTATTTT CASSQESYTDTQYF
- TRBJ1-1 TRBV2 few TGTGCCAGCACAAAAGAGTCGGGGAACACTGAAGCTTTCTTT CASTKESGNTEAFF
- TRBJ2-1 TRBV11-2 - TGTGCCAGCAGCTGGACAGAATCAGAGCAGTTCTTC CASSWTESEQFF
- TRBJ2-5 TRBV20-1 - TGCAGTGCTACCCCCCCGGGCGGCCAAGAGACCCAGTACTTC CSATPPGGQETQYF
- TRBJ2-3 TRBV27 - TGTGCCAGCAGTGGGTGGCCGGATACGCAGTATTTT CASSGWPDTQYF
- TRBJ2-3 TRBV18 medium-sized TGTGCCAGCTCACCAGGGGCGACAGATACGCAGTATTTT CASSPGATDTQYF
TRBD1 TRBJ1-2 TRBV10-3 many TGTGCCATCAGTGCTGACCGGGACAGGGCTGGCTACACCTTC CAISADRDRAGYTF
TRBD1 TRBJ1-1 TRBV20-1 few TGCAGTGCTAGAGCCCCCGACAGGGGTCGGTCTTTCTTT CSARAPDRGRSFF
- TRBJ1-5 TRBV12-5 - TGTGCTAGTGGTTCAACAACACTGACAGCTAATCAGCCCCAGCATTTT CASGSTTLTANQPQHF
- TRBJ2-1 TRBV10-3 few TGTGCCATCAGTGAGTCAGACCCCGACAGCGGAACTGAGCAGTTCTTC CAISESDPDSGTEQFF
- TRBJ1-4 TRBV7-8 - TGTGCCAGCTTGCTAGTGGCTGATCCCCTTACTTCTAAGAATGAAAAACTGTTTTTT CASLLVADPLTSKNEKLFF
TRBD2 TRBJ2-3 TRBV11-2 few TGTGCCAGCAGCTTACTAGCGGGGGGTAACACAGATACGCAGTATTTT CASSLLAGGNTDTQYF
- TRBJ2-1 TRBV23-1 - TGCGCCAGCAGTCAACCTAGGGAGACCTTC CASSQPRETF
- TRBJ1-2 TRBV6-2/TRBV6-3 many TGTGCCAGCAGTTACCCGAGACACTATGGCTACACCTTC CASSYPRHYGYTF
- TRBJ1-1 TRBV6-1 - TGTGCCAGCAGTGCCCAATCAGAGAACACTGAAGCTTTCTTT CASSAQSENTEAFF
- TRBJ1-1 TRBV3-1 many TGTGCCAGCAGCCAAGTCGCCGGGACAGAAGCTTTCTTT CASSQVAGTEAFF
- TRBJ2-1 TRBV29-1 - TGCAGCGGGGTGGTCGCGGATAGGTTTCACAATGAGCAGTTCTTC CSGVVADRFHNEQFF
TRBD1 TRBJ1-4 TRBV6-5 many TGTGCCAGCAGAGCTTTCGGGACAGGGGATGAAAAACTGTTTTTT CASRAFGTGDEKLFF
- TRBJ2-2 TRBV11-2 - TGTGCCAGCAGCTTCCCGGAAGCCGGGGAGCTGTTTTTT CASSFPEAGELFF
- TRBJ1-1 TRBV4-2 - TGTGCCAGCACCCGTGGGACTTCTTCGGGTGAAGCTTTCTTT CASTRGTSSGEAFF
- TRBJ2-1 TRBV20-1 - TGCAGTGCTAGAGACCCCGGACAGCCAGACTCCTACAATGAGCAGTTCTTC CSARDPGQPDSYNEQFF
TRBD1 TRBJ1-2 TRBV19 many TGTGCCAGTAGTATCAGGGGGCAAGGTGGCTACACCTTC CASSIRGQGGYTF
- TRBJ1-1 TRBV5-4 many TGTGCCAGCAGCTCGACGCCCAACACTGAAGCTTTCTTT CASSSTPNTEAFF
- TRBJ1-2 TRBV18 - TGTGCCAGCTCACCACCGGCCGGGCCCGGCTACACCTTC CASSPPAGPGYTF